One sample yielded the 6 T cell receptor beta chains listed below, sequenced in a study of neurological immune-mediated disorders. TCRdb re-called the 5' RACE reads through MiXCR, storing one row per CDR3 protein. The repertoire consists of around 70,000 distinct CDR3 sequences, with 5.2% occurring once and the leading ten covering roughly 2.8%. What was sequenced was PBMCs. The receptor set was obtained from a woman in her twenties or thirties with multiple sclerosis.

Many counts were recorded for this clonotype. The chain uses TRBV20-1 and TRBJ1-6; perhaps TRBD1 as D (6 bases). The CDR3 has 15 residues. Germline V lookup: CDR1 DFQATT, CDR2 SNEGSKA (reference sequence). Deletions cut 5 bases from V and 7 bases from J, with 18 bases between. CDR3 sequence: CSAPKVEGTNSPLHF. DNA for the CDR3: TGCAGTGCTCCGAAGGTGGAGGGGACAAATTCACCCCTCCACTTT.

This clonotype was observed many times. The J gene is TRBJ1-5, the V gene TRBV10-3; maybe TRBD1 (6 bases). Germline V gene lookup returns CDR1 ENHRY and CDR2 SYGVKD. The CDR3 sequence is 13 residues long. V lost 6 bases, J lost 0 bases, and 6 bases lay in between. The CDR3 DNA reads TGTGCCATCAGGGACAGTAGCAATCAGCCCCAGCATTTT. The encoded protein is CAIRDSSNQPQHF.

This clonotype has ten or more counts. The CDR3 DNA follows: TGTGCCAGCAGCTTAGACGGGGCCGGCAAACTCCAGTTCTTC. It is translated as CASSLDGAGKLQFF. The V call is TRBV7-2, the J call TRBJ2-1; perhaps D is TRBD1 or TRBD2 (5 bases each). CDR3 length: 14 residues. Trimming removed 1 base at V and 13 bases at J, with 17 bases between. Germline V CDR1 and CDR2: SGHTA, FQGNSA.

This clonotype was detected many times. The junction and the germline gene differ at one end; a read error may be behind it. The CDR3: CASSSRQGANSPLNF. The CDR3 nucleotides are TGTGCCAGCAGTTCCCGACAGGGGGCTAATTCACCCCTCAACTTT. This chain connects TRBV12-3 or TRBV12-4 to TRBJ1-6, with 10 nucleotides matching TRBD1. The CDR3 contains 15 residues.

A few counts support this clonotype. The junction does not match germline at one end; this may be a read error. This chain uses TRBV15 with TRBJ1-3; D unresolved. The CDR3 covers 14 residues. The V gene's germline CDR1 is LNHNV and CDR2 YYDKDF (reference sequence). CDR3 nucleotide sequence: TGTGCCACCAGCAGCAGCAGCTCTGGAAAAACCATATATTTT. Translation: CATSSSSSGKTIYF.

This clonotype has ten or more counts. In DNA, the CDR3 is TGCGCCAGCAGCTCGGGAGGGGGGACCGGCACAGATACGCAGTATTTT. It codes for CASSSGGGTGTDTQYF. The genes are TRBV5-1 and TRBJ2-3; 8 bases agree with TRBD2. The CDR3 is 16 amino acids. V lost 3 bases to trimming and J lost 1 base; unmatched junction nucleotides: 7. The germline V gene has CDR1 SGHRS and CDR2 YFSETQ.